This T cell receptor beta chain was recovered during a study of CD8+ T cells in alopecia areata. Whole-study context: In an open-label trial, patients got 5 to 10 mg tofacitinib twice daily. Affected scalp percentage set treated patients' severity scores.

Of note for this clone: Its antigen is still unknown.

Indicated treatment: oral pan-JAK inhibitor, 5-10 mg twice daily. Collected material from alopecia areata patients comprised lesional scalp punch biopsies and peripheral blood. Extraction and reverse transcription of RNA yielded cDNA as the sequencing template. TCRdb's table, derived via immunoSEQ multiplex PCR, lists solely in-frame clones and lacks some. The sample has about 210,000 clones, approximately 40% seen once. Findings and limits, study-wide: Throughout tofacitinib, many expanded lesional clones continued to persist in scalp and blood.

Sequenced here: CD4+ T cells sorted from blood, sampled at approximately week 36, from a patient treated with tofacitinib. This sequence originates from a human donor with alopecia areata.

The chain's CDR3 is CASRDGTSGSTDTQYF. The CDR3 region has the DNA TGTGCCAGCAGAGACGGGACTAGCGGGAGCACAGATACGCAGTATTTT. The chain links TRBV28 to TRBJ2-3; 12 positions agree with TRBD2. Per germline, CDR1 MDHEN and CDR2 SYDVKM. The CDR3 totals 16 residues. Germline trimming cut 6 bases from V and 0 bases from J; bases unmatched to any gene: 4.